Presented here are 12 T cell receptor beta chains from one specimen sequenced in a study of cytomegalovirus exposure and HLA in healthy donors. Use of 60 Vbeta and 13 Jbeta primers characterized the PCR. Assay used: immunoSEQ multiplex PCR; TCRdb lists only in-frame clones, some missing. The table records roughly 150,000 clones, 65% to 80% of them present only once. The sample comprised PBMCs. The receptors derive from a man between 40 and 49 years old in good health and CMV-seropositive.

The table lists this clone with a count of one. This chain links TRBV5-1 with TRBJ2-3, with D possibly matching TRBD1 (6 bases). This CDR3 contains 13 residues. V was clipped by 7 bases and J by 0 bases, with 9 bases between them. The V gene's germline CDR1 is SGHRS and CDR2 YFSETQ. CDR3 loop: CASWTDSTDTQYF. The CDR3 region has the DNA TGCGCCAGCTGGACAGACAGCACAGATACGCAGTATTTT.

V is TRBV5-1 and J is TRBJ2-1, with 7 bases aligning to TRBD1. The CDR3 totals 17 residues. Germline V gene sequence: CDR1 SGHRS, CDR2 YFSETQ. V lost 4 bases to trimming and J lost 0 bases; unmatched junction nucleotides: 10. CDR3 sequence reads: CASSERDSRSSYNEQFF. In nucleotides, the CDR3 is TGCGCCAGCAGCGAGAGGGACAGTCGGAGCTCCTACAATGAGCAGTTCTTC. Full variable domain (remainder filled in from reference TRBV5-1 and TRBJ2-1): KAGVTQTPRYLIKTRGQQVTLSCSPISGHRSVSWYQQTPGQGLQFLFEYFSETQRNKGNFPGRFSGRQFSNSRSEMNVSTLELGDSALYLCASSERDSRSSYNEQFFGPGTRLTVL.

V and J are TRBV7-3 and TRBJ2-7; D may be TRBD1 (6 bases). The CDR3 totals 12 residues. Germline CDR1 reads SGHTA; CDR2 reads FQGTGA. V gave up 4 bases and J gave up 4 bases, with 8 bases separating them. The CDR3 region has the DNA TGTGCCAGCAGCTCGACAGGTTACGAGCAGTACTTC. Its protein is CASSSTGYEQYF.

About this clone: The junction differs from germline at one of its ends, possibly a read error. V usage is TRBV30 and J usage is TRBJ2-7, with D possibly matching TRBD1 (6 bases). Germline CDR1 and CDR2: GTSNPN and SVGIG (reference sequence). The CDR3 extends over 12 amino acids. CDR3: CAWSPPRARGHF. In nucleotides, the CDR3 is TGTGCCTGGAGTCCCCCGCGGGCCAGGGGTCACTTC. Using reference TRBV30 and TRBJ2-7 for the parts outside the CDR3, the full variable domain is SQTIHQWPATLVQPVGSPLSLECTVEGTSNPNLYWYRQAAGRGLQLLFYSVGIGQISSEVPQNLSASRPQDRQFILSSKKLLLSDSGFYLCAWSPPRARGHFGPGTRLTVT.

The J gene is TRBJ1-6, the V gene TRBV5-1, with D possibly TRBD1 on 5 matching bases. V lost 4 bases and J lost 5, with 13 bases in between. Germline CDR1 reads SGHRS; CDR2 reads YFSETQ. CDR3 size: 15 residues. CDR3 region: CASSPDSSNNSPLHF. The CDR3 bases are TGCGCCAGCAGCCCCGACAGTTCAAATAATTCACCCCTCCACTTT.

The V gene is TRBV4-1, the J gene TRBJ2-3; no clear D. The germline V and J ends were trimmed by 2 bases and 7 bases, with 10 bases remaining between them. Germline loops: CDR1 MGHRA, CDR2 YSYEKL. The CDR3 has 13 residues. The CDR3 is CASSQQNTNTQYF. In nucleotides, the CDR3 is TGCGCCAGCAGCCAACAAAATACAAATACGCAGTATTTT.

This clone was counted once. The V call is TRBV18, the J call TRBJ1-1, with 10 bases matching TRBD1. With 3 bases clipped from V and 3 bases from J, the junction kept 4 bases outside the gene matches. CDR1 and CDR2 from the germline V gene are KGHSH and LQKENI. This CDR3 has 15 amino acids. CDR3: CASSPAGTGDTEAFF. In nucleotides, the CDR3 is TGTGCCAGCTCACCGGCCGGGACAGGGGACACTGAAGCTTTCTTT. Looking up the rest from reference TRBV18 and TRBJ1-1 gives the full variable domain: NAGVMQNPRHLVRRRGQEARLRCSPMKGHSHVYWYRQLPEEGLKFMVYLQKENIIDESGMPKERFSAEFPKEGPSILRIQQVVRGDSAAYFCASSPAGTGDTEAFFGQGTRLTVV.

The chain couples TRBV6-1 to TRBJ2-3, with D perhaps matching TRBD1 (5 bases). V was trimmed by 2 bases and J by 1 base, leaving 10 bases between them. This CDR3 has 15 amino acids. Per the germline V gene, CDR1 is MNHNS and CDR2 is SASEGT. DNA for the CDR3: TGTGCCAGCAGTGAAACAGGCCCCGGCACAGATACGCAGTATTTT. It specifies CASSETGPGTDTQYF.

This clone was seen once. The chain uses TRBV19 and TRBJ2-1, with 10 bases fitting TRBD1. Germline V gene lookup returns CDR1 LNHDA and CDR2 SQIVND (reference sequence). CDR3 length: 15 amino acids. V trimming: 3 bases; J trimming: 7 bases; junction bases outside the gene matches: 6. The CDR3 loop is CASSMGTGDANEQFF. The CDR3 DNA reads as TGTGCCAGTAGTATGGGGACAGGGGATGCAAATGAGCAGTTCTTC.

This clone came up a few times. The rearrangement uses TRBV9 and TRBJ2-7; TRBD2 might be the D (5 bases). Trimming left V 3 bases short and J 4 bases short, with 14 bases between. CDR3 length equals 14 residues. CDR1 is SGDLS, CDR2 YYNGEE, per germline. The CDR3 coding sequence is TGTGCCAGCAGCGCACGTTGGGAGTCGTACGAGCAGTACTTC. Its translation: CASSARWESYEQYF.

V is TRBV28 and J is TRBJ2-7; 7 bases fit TRBD2. V lost 7 bases and J lost 7; bases outside the gene matches: 10. The CDR3 covers 13 residues. CDR1 and CDR2 from the germline V gene are MDHEN and SYDVKM. CDR3 region: CASNRGSRGEQYF. CDR3 sequence (DNA): TGTGCCAGCAATCGCGGGAGCCGGGGGGAGCAGTACTTC.

This chain joins TRBV11-2 and TRBJ2-1, with TRBD1 matching over 10 bases. Per germline, CDR1 SGHAT and CDR2 FQNNGV. This CDR3 has 17 amino acids. With 7 bases clipped from V and 1 base from J, the junction kept 10 bases outside the gene matches. The CDR3 is CASIKTGGFVSYNEQFF. The CDR3 DNA reads TGTGCCAGCATAAAGACAGGGGGCTTTGTTTCCTACAATGAGCAGTTCTTC.